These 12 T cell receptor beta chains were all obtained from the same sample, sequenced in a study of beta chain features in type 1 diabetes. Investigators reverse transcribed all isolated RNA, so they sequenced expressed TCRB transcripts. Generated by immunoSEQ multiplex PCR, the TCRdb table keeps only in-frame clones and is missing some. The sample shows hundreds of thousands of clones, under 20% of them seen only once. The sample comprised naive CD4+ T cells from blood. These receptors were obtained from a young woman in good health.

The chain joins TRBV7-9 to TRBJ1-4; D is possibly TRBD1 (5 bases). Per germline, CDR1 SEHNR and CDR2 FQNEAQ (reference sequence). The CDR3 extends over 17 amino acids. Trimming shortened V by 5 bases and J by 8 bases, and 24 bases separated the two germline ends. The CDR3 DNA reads TGTGCCAGCAGCCCTCGGGAGGGACTTCGGGGCAGGGAAAAACTGTTTTTT. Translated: CASSPREGLRGREKLFF.

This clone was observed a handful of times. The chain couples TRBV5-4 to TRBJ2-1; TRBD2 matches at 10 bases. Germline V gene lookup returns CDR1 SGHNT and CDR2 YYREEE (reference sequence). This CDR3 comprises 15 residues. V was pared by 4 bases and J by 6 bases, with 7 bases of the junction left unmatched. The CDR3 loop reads CASSAKSGRGNEQFF. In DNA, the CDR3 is TGTGCCAGCAGCGCGAAAAGCGGGAGGGGCAATGAGCAGTTCTTC.

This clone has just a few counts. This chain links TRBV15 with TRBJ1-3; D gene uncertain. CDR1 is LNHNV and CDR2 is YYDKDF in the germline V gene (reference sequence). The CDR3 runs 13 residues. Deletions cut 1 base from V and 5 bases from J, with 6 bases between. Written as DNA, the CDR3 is TGTGCCACCAGCAGAGGCGCGAGAAACACCATATATTTT. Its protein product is CATSRGARNTIYF. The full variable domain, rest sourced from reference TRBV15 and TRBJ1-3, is DAMVIQNPRYQVTQFGKPVTLSCSQTLNHNVMYWYQQKSSQAPKLLFHYYDKDFNNEADTPDNFQSRRPNTSFCFLDIRSPGLGDTAMYLCATSRGARNTIYFGEGSWLTVV.

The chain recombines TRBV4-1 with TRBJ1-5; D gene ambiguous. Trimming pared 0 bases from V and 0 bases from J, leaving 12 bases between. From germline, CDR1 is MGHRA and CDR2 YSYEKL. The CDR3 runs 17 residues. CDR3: CASSQDPAMGSNQPQHF. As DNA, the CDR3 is TGCGCCAGCAGCCAAGATCCGGCGATGGGTAGCAATCAGCCCCAGCATTTT.

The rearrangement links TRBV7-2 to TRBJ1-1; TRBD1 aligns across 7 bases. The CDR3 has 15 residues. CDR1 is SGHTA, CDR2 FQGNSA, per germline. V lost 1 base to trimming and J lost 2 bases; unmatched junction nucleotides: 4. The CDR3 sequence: CASSLGGTVNTEAFF. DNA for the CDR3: TGTGCCAGCAGCTTAGGCGGGACAGTAAACACTGAAGCTTTCTTT.

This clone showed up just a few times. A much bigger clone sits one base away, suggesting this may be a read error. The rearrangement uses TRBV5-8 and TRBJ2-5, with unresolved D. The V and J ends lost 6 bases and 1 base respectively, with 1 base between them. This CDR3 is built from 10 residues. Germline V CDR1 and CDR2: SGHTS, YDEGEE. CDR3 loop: CASTQETQYF. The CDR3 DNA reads TGTGCCAGCACCCAAGAGACCCAGTACTTC.

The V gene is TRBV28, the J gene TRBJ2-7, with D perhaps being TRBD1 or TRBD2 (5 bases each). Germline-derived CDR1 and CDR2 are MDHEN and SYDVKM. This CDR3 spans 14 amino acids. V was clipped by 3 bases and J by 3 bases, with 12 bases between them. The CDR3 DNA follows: TGTGCCAGCAGTTTGGGGACCGTATACTACGAGCAGTACTTC. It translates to CASSLGTVYYEQYF. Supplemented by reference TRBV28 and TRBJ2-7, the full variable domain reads DVKVTQSSRYLVKRTGEKVFLECVQDMDHENMFWYRQDPGLGLRLIYFSYDVKMKEKGDIPEGYSVSREKKERFSLILESASTNQTSMYLCASSLGTVYYEQYFGPGTRLTVT.

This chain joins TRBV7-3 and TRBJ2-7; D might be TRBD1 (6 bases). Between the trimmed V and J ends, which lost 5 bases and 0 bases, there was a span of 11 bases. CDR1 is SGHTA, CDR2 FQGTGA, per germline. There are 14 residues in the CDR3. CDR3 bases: TGTGCCAGCAGCCCTCACAGGGACTCCTACGAGCAGTACTTC. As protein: CASSPHRDSYEQYF. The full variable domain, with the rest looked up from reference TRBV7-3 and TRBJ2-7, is GAGVSQTPSNKVTEKGKYVELRCDPISGHTALYWYRQSLGQGPEFLIYFQGTGAADDSGLPNDRFFAVRPEGSVSTLKIQRTERGDSAVYLCASSPHRDSYEQYFGPGTRLTVT.

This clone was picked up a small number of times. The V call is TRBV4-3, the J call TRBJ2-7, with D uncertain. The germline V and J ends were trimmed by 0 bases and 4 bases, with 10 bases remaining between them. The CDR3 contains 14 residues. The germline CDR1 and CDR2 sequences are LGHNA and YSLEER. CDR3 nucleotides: TGCGCCAGCAGCCAAGAGTTCGGACCTTACGAGCAGTACTTC. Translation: CASSQEFGPYEQYF.

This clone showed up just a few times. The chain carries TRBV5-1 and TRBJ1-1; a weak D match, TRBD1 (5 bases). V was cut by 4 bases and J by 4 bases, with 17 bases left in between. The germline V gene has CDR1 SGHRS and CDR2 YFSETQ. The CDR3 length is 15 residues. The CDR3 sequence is CASSQGGGRSTEAFF. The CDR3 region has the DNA TGCGCCAGCAGCCAGGGAGGAGGGAGAAGCACTGAAGCTTTCTTT.

The CDR3 DNA sequence: TGTGCCAGCAGCCCAGACAGGGCCAATGAGCAGTTCTTC. Protein sequence: CASSPDRANEQFF. The V call is TRBV14, the J call TRBJ2-1; TRBD1 matches at 7 bases. In germline, CDR1 is SGHDN, CDR2 FVKESK. The CDR3 has 13 amino acids. V lost 4 bases, J lost 6 bases, and 3 bases stayed unmatched.

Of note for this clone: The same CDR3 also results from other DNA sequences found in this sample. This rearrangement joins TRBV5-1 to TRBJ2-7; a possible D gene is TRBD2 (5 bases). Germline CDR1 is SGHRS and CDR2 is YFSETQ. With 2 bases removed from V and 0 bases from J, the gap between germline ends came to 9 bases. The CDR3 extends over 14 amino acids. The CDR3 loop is CASSFEGSSYEQYF. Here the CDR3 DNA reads TGCGCCAGCAGCTTTGAGGGCTCCTCCTACGAGCAGTACTTC.